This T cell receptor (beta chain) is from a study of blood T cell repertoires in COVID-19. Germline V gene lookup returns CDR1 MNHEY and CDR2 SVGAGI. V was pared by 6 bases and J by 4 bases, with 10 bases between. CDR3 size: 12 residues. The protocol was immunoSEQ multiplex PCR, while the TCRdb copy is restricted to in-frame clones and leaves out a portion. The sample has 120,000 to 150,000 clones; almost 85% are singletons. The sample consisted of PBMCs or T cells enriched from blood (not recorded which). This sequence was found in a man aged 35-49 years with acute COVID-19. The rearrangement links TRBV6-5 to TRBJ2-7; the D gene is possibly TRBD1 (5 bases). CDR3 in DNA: TGTGCCAGCAGGCAGGGTATTTACGAGCAGTACTTC. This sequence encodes CASRQGIYEQYF.